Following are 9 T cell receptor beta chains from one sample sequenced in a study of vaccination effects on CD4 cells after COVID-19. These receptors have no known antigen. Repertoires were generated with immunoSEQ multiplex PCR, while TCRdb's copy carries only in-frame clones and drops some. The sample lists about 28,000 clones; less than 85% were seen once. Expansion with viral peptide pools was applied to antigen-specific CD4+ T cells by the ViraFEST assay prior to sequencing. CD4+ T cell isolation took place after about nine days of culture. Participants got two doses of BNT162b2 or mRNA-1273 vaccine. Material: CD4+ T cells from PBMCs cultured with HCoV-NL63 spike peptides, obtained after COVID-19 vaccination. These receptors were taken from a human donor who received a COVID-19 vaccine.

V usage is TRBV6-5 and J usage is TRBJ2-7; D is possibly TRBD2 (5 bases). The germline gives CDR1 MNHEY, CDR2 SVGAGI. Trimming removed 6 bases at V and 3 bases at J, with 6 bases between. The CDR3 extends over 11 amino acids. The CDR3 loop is CASSRDYEQYF. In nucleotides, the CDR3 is TGTGCCAGCAGCCGGGACTACGAGCAGTACTTC.

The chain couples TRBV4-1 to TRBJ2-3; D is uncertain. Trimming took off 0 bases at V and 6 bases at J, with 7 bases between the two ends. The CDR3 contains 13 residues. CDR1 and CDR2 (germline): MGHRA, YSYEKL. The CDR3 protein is CASSQEWADTQYF. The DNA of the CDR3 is TGCGCCAGCAGCCAAGAGTGGGCCGATACGCAGTATTTT.

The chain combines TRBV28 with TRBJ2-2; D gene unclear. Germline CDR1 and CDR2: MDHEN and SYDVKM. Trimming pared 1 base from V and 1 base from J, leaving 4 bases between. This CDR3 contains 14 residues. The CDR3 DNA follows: TGTGCCAGCAGTTTATACAAGAACACCGGGGAGCTGTTTTTT. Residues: CASSLYKNTGELFF.

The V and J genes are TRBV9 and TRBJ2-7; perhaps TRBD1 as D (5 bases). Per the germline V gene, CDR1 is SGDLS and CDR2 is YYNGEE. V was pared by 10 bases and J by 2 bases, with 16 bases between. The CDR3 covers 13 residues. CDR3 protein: CACWGNLTYEQYF. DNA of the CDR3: TGTGCCTGTTGGGGCAACCTCACCTACGAGCAGTACTTC.

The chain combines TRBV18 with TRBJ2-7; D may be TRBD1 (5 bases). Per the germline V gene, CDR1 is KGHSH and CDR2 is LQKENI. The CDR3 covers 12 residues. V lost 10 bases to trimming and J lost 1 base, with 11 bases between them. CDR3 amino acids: CATTDSSYEQYF. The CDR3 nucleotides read TGTGCCACCACAGACAGTTCCTACGAGCAGTACTTC. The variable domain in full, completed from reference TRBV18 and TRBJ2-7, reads NAGVMQNPRHLVRRRGQEARLRCSPMKGHSHVYWYRQLPEEGLKFMVYLQKENIIDESGMPKERFSAEFPKEGPSILRIQQVVRGDSAAYFCATTDSSYEQYFGPGTRLTVT.

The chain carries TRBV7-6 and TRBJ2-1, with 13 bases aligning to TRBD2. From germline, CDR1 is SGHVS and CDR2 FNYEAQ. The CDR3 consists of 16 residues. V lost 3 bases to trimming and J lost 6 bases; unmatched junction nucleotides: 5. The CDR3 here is CASSLGGLAGSNEQFF. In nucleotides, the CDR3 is TGTGCCAGCAGCTTGGGGGGACTAGCGGGATCCAATGAGCAGTTCTTC.

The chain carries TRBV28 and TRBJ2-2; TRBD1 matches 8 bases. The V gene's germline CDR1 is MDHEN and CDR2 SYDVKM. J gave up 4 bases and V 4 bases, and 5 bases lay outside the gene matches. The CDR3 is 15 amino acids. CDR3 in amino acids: CASSSQGAGTGELFF. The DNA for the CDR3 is TGTGCCAGCAGTTCTCAGGGGGCGGGCACCGGGGAGCTGTTTTTT.

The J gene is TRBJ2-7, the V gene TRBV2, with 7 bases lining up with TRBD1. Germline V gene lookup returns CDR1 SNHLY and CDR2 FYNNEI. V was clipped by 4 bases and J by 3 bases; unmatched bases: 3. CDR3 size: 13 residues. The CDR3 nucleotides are TGTGCCAGCAGTGGACAGGGTTACTACGAGCAGTACTTC. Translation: CASSGQGYYEQYF.

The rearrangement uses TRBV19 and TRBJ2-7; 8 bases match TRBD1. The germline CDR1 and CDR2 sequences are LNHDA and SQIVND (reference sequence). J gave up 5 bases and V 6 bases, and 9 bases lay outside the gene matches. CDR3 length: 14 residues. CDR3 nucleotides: TGTGCCAGTAGCCACGACAGGGGCTTCAACGAGCAGTACTTC. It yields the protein CASSHDRGFNEQYF.